The rows below give T cell receptor beta chains drawn from one sample of a study of blood T cell repertoires in COVID-19. Method: immunoSEQ multiplex PCR; TCRdb's copy keeps in-frame clones and lacks some. Altogether fewer than 250,000 clones are present, 80% to 90% being singletons, with the ten largest covering 0.75% to 0.95%. The specimen was peripheral blood. All receptors come from a woman aged 70-85 years with acute or convalescent COVID-19. The CDR3 runs from the conserved cysteine through the conserved F or W. A D gene is named only where the DNA matches it firmly. Clone sizes are given selectively: once, few, many, or a class where the clone is expanded.

v_call	clone_size	d_call	j_call	cdr3_aa	cdr3_nt
TRBV6-2/TRBV6-3	-	-	TRBJ1-2	CASSFSGRNYTF	TGTGCCAGCAGTTTTTCCGGGAGAAACTACACCTTC
TRBV2	-	-	TRBJ2-1	CASSVFGQSNEQFF	TGTGCCAGCAGTGTCTTCGGACAGTCCAATGAGCAGTTCTTC
TRBV27	-	TRBD1	TRBJ1-6	CASSRDRGLGSSYNSPLHF	TGTGCCAGCAGTAGGGACAGGGGCCTTGGGAGCTCCTATAATTCACCCCTCCACTTT
TRBV20-1	-	-	TRBJ2-5	CSAKNQETQYF	TGCAGTGCTAAGAACCAGGAGACCCAGTACTTC
TRBV7-2	once	-	TRBJ1-1	CASSLRDGSRAEAFF	TGTGCCAGCAGCTTGAGGGACGGGAGTCGCGCTGAAGCTTTCTTT
TRBV12-5	-	-	TRBJ1-1	CASGPVMNTEAFF	TGTGCTAGTGGCCCCGTAATGAACACTGAAGCTTTCTTT
TRBV5-1	-	TRBD1	TRBJ2-3	CASSLDGTATDTQYF	TGCGCCAGCAGCTTGGACGGGACAGCAACAGATACGCAGTATTTT
TRBV7-2	-	-	TRBJ2-6	CASSLARGGANVLTF	TGTGCCAGCAGCTTAGCGAGAGGTGGGGCCAACGTCCTGACTTTC
TRBV6-5	-	TRBD1	TRBJ2-7	CASSRGQGVYEQYF	TGTGCCAGCAGTAGGGGACAGGGGGTCTACGAGCAGTACTTC
TRBV3-1/TRBV3-2	-	-	TRBJ1-2	CASSLVSYGYTF	TGTGCCAGCAGCCTAGTCTCCTATGGCTACACCTTC
TRBV6-4	-	-	TRBJ1-1	CASSATGNTEAFF	TGTGCCAGCAGTGCAACAGGGAACACTGAAGCTTTCTTT
TRBV19	-	-	TRBJ2-6	CASSIMAVRSGANVLTF	TGTGCCAGTAGTATTATGGCAGTCCGCTCTGGGGCCAACGTCCTGACTTTC
TRBV3-1/TRBV3-2	-	TRBD1	TRBJ2-2	CASRLQGYTGELFF	TGTGCCAGCAGATTACAGGGGTACACCGGGGAGCTGTTTTTT
TRBV11-2	few	TRBD1	TRBJ2-7	CASSDWGQGDEQYF	TGTGCCAGCAGTGACTGGGGACAGGGCGACGAGCAGTACTTC
TRBV13	many	-	TRBJ2-7	CASSARRSLSYEQYF	TGTGCCAGCAGCGCAAGGCGGTCCCTCTCCTACGAGCAGTACTTC
TRBV3-1/TRBV3-2	-	-	TRBJ1-2	CASSGRVGYGYTF	TGTGCCAGCAGCGGCAGGGTAGGATATGGCTACACCTTC
TRBV7-9	once	-	TRBJ2-1	CASRRDSFSSYNEQFF	TGTGCCAGCAGGAGGGATAGTTTTAGCTCCTACAATGAGCAGTTCTTC
TRBV19	-	-	TRBJ1-2	CASSMGSLYGYTF	TGTGCCAGTAGTATGGGCTCCCTCTATGGCTACACCTTC
TRBV6-6	-	-	TRBJ1-2	CASSRVIGQNYGYTF	TGTGCCAGCAGCCGTGTGATTGGACAGAACTATGGCTACACCTTC
TRBV18	once	-	TRBJ2-5	CASSRAGEETQYF	TGTGCCAGCTCCCGGGCAGGGGAAGAGACCCAGTACTTC
TRBV3-1/TRBV3-2	-	-	TRBJ2-1	CASSQVRGGSYNEQFF	TGTGCCAGCAGCCAAGTTAGGGGAGGCTCCTACAATGAGCAGTTCTTC
TRBV5-1	few	TRBD1	TRBJ1-6	CASSLAVQGSSYNSPLHF	TGCGCCAGCAGCTTGGCGGTACAGGGGAGCTCCTATAATTCACCCCTCCACTTT
TRBV28	-	-	TRBJ1-1	CASHRPLGEGHTEAFF	TGTGCCAGCCATCGCCCCCTCGGGGAGGGACACACTGAAGCTTTCTTT
TRBV29-1	-	TRBD1	TRBJ2-5	CSVEGGTGRGETQYF	TGCAGCGTTGAAGGGGGGACAGGGAGAGGAGAGACCCAGTACTTC
TRBV7-2	-	TRBD1	TRBJ2-7	CASSLATGGEQYF	TGTGCCAGCAGCTTAGCGACAGGGGGCGAGCAGTACTTC
TRBV15	-	TRBD2	TRBJ2-1	CATRGGAGGAYNEQFF	TGTGCCACCAGGGGGGGAGCGGGGGGGGCCTACAATGAGCAGTTCTTC
TRBV15	-	TRBD1	TRBJ2-5	CATSRDPGGWETQYF	TGTGCCACCAGCAGAGACCCAGGGGGCTGGGAGACCCAGTACTTC
TRBV19	-	-	TRBJ1-1	CASSSYRDSTEAFF	TGTGCCAGTAGCTCCTACAGGGATAGCACTGAAGCTTTCTTT
TRBV7-2	-	-	TRBJ2-2	CASSLDRLRGSGELFF	TGTGCCAGCAGCTTAGATAGGTTGAGGGGGAGCGGGGAGCTGTTTTTT
TRBV28	-	TRBD2	TRBJ2-1	CASSLGGGREQFF	TGTGCCAGCAGTTTAGGGGGGGGTCGGGAGCAGTTCTTC
TRBV19	once	TRBD1	TRBJ2-7	CASSRDRKYEQYF	TGTGCCAGTAGCCGGGACAGGAAGTACGAGCAGTACTTC
TRBV4-3	-	TRBD1	TRBJ2-7	CASSQDSRTGAHEQYF	TGCGCCAGCAGCCAAGATTCTCGGACAGGGGCACACGAGCAGTACTTC
TRBV3-1/TRBV3-2	-	-	TRBJ1-2	CASSLTNRGYTF	TGTGCCAGCAGCCTTACTAATCGAGGCTACACCTTC
TRBV4-2	-	TRBD1	TRBJ1-2	CASSQEWGRDGQGLYGYTF	TGTGCCAGCAGCCAAGAATGGGGTAGAGACGGACAGGGTCTCTATGGCTACACCTTC
TRBV9	once	-	TRBJ1-1	CASSVARRGVGTEAFF	TGTGCCAGCAGCGTAGCACGGCGGGGGGTCGGAACTGAAGCTTTCTTT
TRBV5-1	-	TRBD1	TRBJ1-5	CASSSGTDNQPQHF	TGCGCCAGCAGCTCTGGGACAGATAATCAGCCCCAGCATTTT
TRBV6-5	-	TRBD2	TRBJ2-7	CASTLAGEGEQYF	TGTGCCAGCACACTAGCGGGAGAGGGCGAGCAGTACTTC
TRBV20-1	-	-	TRBJ1-2	CSASALNYGYTF	TGCAGTGCTAGTGCCCTTAACTATGGCTACACCTTC
TRBV29-1	-	-	TRBJ1-6	CSVVDRRFDPQPLHF	TGCAGCGTTGTGGATCGGCGGTTCGATCCTCAACCCCTCCACTTT
TRBV10-3	-	TRBD2	TRBJ2-1	CANSAGVSYNEQFF	TGTGCCAACTCAGCGGGGGTGTCCTACAATGAGCAGTTCTTC
TRBV11-3	-	TRBD1	TRBJ2-5	CASSLGGQGDETQYF	TGTGCCAGCAGCTTAGGGGGACAGGGGGACGAGACCCAGTACTTC
TRBV7-9	-	-	TRBJ2-1	CASCPDYNEQFF	TGTGCCAGCTGCCCAGACTACAATGAGCAGTTCTTC
TRBV27	-	-	TRBJ2-7	CASSPDGSHEQYF	TGTGCCAGCAGTCCGGACGGGAGCCACGAGCAGTACTTC
TRBV6-6	-	TRBD2	TRBJ2-7	CASSPRTSGSEVDEQYF	TGTGCCAGCAGTCCGAGGACTAGCGGGAGCGAAGTGGACGAGCAGTACTTC
TRBV5-5	-	TRBD2	TRBJ2-3	CASTFRGGPVQTQYF	TGTGCCAGCACCTTTCGGGGGGGACCGGTTCAGACGCAGTATTTT
TRBV28	-	-	TRBJ2-7	CASSGTPYYEQYF	TGTGCCAGCAGCGGGACACCCTACTACGAGCAGTACTTC
TRBV6-5	-	TRBD1	TRBJ1-5	CASKGDRAQPQHF	TGTGCCAGTAAAGGGGACAGGGCCCAGCCCCAGCATTTT
TRBV19	-	TRBD2	TRBJ2-5	CASSKIAGALETQYF	TGTGCCAGTAGTAAGATAGCGGGAGCGTTAGAGACCCAGTACTTC